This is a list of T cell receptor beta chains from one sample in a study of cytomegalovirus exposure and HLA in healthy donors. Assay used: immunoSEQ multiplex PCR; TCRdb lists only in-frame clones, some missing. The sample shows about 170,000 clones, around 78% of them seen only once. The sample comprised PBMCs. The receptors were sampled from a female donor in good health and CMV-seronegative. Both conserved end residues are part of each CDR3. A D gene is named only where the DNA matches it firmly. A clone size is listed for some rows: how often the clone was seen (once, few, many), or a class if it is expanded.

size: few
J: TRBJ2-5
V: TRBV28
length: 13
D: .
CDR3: CASNQGLGGTQYF
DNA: TGTGCCAGCAACCAGGGACTTGGGGGGACCCAGTACTTC

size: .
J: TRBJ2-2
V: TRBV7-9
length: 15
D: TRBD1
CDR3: CASSRDRGLTGELFF
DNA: TGTGCCAGCAGCCGGGACAGGGGGCTCACCGGGGAGCTGTTTTTT

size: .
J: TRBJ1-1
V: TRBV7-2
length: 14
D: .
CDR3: CASSLAFTDTEAFF
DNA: TGTGCCAGCAGCTTAGCCTTTACGGACACTGAAGCTTTCTTT

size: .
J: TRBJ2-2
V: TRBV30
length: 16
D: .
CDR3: CAWSPKRYSNTGELFF
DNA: TGTGCCTGGAGCCCTAAGCGGTACTCGAACACCGGGGAGCTGTTTTTT

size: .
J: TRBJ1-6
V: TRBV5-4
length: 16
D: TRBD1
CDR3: CASRRQGEGWNSPLHF
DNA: TGTGCCAGCAGGAGACAGGGCGAGGGATGGAATTCACCCCTCCACTTT

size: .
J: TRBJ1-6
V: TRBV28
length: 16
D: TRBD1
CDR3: CASSTHGQGDNSPLHF
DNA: TGTGCCAGCAGTACACATGGACAGGGAGATAATTCACCCCTCCACTTT

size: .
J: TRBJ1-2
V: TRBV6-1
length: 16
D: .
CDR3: CASSDPRGTLNYGYTF
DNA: TGTGCCAGCAGTGATCCAAGGGGCACGTTGAACTATGGCTACACCTTC

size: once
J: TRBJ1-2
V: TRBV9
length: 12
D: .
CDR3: CASSVPGRRYTF
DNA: TGTGCCAGCAGCGTCCCGGGGAGACGCTACACCTTC

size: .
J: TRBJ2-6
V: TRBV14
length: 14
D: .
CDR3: CASSRSSGANVLTF
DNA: TGTGCCAGCAGCCGTTCATCTGGGGCCAACGTCCTGACTTTC

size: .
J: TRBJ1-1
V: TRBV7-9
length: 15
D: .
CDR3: CASRGNTAGNTEAFF
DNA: TGTGCCAGCAGGGGAAATACAGCGGGAAACACTGAAGCTTTCTTT

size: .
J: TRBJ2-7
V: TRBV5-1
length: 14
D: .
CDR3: CASSFRVGDYEQYF
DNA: TGCGCCAGCAGCTTCAGGGTTGGGGACTACGAGCAGTACTTC

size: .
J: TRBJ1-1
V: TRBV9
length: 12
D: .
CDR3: CASSVGVGAAFF
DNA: TGTGCCAGCAGCGTAGGGGTAGGGGCAGCTTTCTTT

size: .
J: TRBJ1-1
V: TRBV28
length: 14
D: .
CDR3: CASSREPRNTEAFF
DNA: TGTGCCAGCAGCCGGGAGCCCAGGAACACTGAAGCTTTCTTT

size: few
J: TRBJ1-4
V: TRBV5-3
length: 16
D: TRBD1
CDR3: CARSEEPTGLEEKLFF
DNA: TGTGCCAGAAGCGAAGAACCGACAGGGTTAGAGGAAAAACTGTTTTTT

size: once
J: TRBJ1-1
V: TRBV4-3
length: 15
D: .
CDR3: CASSQGPTGNTEAFF
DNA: TGCGCCAGCAGTCAAGGCCCGACTGGGAACACTGAAGCTTTCTTT

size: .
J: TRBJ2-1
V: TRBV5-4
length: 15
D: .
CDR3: CASSFKRVPYNEQFF
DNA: TGTGCCAGCAGCTTTAAGCGGGTACCCTACAATGAGCAGTTCTTC

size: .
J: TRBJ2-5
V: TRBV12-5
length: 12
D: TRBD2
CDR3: CASSTGLAAQYF
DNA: TGTGCTAGTTCCACTGGACTAGCGGCCCAGTACTTC

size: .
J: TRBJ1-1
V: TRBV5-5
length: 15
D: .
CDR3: CASSLRGPPYTEAFF
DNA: TGTGCCAGCAGCTTGAGGGGCCCCCCGTACACTGAAGCTTTCTTT

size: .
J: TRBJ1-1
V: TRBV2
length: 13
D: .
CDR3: CASSDGKHTEAFF
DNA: TGTGCCAGCAGTGACGGGAAGCACACTGAAGCTTTCTTT

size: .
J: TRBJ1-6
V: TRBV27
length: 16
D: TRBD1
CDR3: CASSFARQGYNSPLHF
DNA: TGTGCCAGCAGTTTTGCCAGACAGGGTTATAATTCACCCCTCCACTTT

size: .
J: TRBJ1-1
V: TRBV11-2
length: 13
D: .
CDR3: CASQQAPNTEAFF
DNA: TGTGCCAGCCAACAGGCCCCGAACACTGAAGCTTTCTTT

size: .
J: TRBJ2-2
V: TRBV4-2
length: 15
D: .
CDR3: CASSLDYRNTGELFF
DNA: TGTGCCAGCAGCCTGGACTACCGGAACACCGGGGAGCTGTTTTTT

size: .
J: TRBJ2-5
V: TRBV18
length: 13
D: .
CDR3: CASSRGLQETQYF
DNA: TGTGCCAGCTCACGGGGGCTCCAAGAGACCCAGTACTTC

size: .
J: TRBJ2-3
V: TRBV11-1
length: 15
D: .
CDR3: CASSLDRSGTDTQYF
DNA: TGTGCCAGCAGCTTAGATAGGAGTGGTACAGATACGCAGTATTTT

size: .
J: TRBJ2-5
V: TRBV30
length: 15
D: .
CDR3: CAWSVNLGGQETQYF
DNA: TGTGCCTGGAGTGTAAATTTAGGAGGTCAAGAGACCCAGTACTTC

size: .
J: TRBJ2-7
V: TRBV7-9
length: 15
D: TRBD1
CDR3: CASSLGQGARDEQYF
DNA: TGTGCCAGCAGCTTGGGACAGGGGGCGAGGGACGAGCAGTACTTC

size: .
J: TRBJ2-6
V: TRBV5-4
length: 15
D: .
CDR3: CASSRTGTGANVLTF
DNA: TGTGCCAGCAGCCGAACAGGGACTGGGGCCAACGTCCTGACTTTC

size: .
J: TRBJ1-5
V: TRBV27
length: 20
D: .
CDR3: CASSLTPPTLDRYSNQPQHF
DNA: TGTGCCAGCAGTCTAACCCCCCCAACATTAGACAGGTATAGCAATCAGCCCCAGCATTTT

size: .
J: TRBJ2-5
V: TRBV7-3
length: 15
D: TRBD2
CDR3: CASSSRAGVRETQYF
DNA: TGTGCCAGCAGCTCCAGAGCGGGAGTTCGGGAGACCCAGTACTTC

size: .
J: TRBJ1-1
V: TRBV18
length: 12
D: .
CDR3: CASSPGNYEAFF
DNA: TGTGCCAGCTCACCAGGAAACTATGAAGCTTTCTTT

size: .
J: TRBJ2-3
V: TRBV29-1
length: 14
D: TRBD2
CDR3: CSVEEAGGTDTQYF
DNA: TGCAGCGTTGAAGAAGCGGGAGGGACAGATACGCAGTATTTT

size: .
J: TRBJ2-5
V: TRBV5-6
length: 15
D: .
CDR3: CASTFGATDQETQYF
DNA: TGTGCCAGCACCTTTGGGGCTACAGACCAAGAGACCCAGTACTTC

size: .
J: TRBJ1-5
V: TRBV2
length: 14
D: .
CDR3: CASSKDRSNQPQHF
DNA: TGTGCCAGCAGCAAGGACAGAAGCAATCAGCCCCAGCATTTT

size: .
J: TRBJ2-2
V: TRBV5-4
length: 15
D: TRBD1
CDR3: CASSLDPGGTGELFF
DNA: TGTGCCAGCAGCTTAGACCCAGGGGGCACCGGGGAGCTGTTTTTT

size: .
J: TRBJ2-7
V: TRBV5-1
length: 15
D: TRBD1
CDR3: CASSPGTGGVNEQYF
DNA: TGCGCCAGCAGCCCGGGGACAGGGGGTGTCAACGAGCAGTACTTC

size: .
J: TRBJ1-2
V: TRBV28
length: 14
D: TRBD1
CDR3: CASNSGGGASGYTF
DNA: TGTGCCAGCAACTCGGGAGGGGGCGCGAGTGGCTACACCTTC

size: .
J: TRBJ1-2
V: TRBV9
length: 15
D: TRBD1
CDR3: CASSRTGEEGYGYTF
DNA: TGTGCCAGCAGCCGGACAGGGGAAGAAGGCTATGGCTACACCTTC

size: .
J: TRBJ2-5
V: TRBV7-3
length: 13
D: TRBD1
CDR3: CASSLDREDTQYF
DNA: TGTGCCAGCAGTCTGGACAGGGAAGACACCCAGTACTTC

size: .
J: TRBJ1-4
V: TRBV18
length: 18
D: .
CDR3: CASSPPQGLGSANEKLFF
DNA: TGTGCCAGCTCACCACCACAGGGTTTAGGCTCGGCTAATGAAAAACTGTTTTTT

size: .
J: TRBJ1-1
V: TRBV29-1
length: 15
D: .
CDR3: CSAHTLADGPLEAFF
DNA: TGCAGCGCCCATACCCTAGCGGATGGTCCTTTAGAAGCTTTCTTT

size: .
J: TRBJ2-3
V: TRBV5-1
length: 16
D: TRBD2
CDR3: CASSLVAGGHTDTQYF
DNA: TGCGCCAGCAGCTTGGTAGCGGGGGGGCACACAGATACGCAGTATTTT

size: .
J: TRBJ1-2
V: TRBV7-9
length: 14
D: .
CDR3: CASSVTEANYGYTF
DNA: TGTGCCAGCAGCGTGACGGAGGCTAACTATGGCTACACCTTC

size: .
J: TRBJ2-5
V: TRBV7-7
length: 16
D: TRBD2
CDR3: CASSRGNGGARETQYF
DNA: TGTGCTAGCAGCCGAGGAAACGGGGGGGCGCGGGAGACCCAGTACTTC

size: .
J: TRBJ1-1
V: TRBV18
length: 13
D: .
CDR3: CASSPPGRPEAFF
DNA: TGTGCCAGCTCACCACCGGGGAGGCCTGAAGCTTTCTTT

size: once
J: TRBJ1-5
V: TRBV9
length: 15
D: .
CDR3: CASSVAGMGNQPQHF
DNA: TGTGCCAGCAGCGTTGCAGGGATGGGCAATCAGCCCCAGCATTTT

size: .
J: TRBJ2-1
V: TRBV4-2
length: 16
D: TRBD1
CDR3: CASSQDNGQGYNEQFF
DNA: TGTGCCAGCAGCCAAGATAACGGACAGGGTTACAATGAGCAGTTCTTC

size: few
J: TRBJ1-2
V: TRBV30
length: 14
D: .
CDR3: CAWSVDWRVYGYTF
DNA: TGTGCCTGGAGTGTGGACTGGAGGGTTTATGGCTACACCTTC

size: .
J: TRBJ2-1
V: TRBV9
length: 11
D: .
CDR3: CASSEGVEQFF
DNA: TGTGCCAGCAGCGAGGGAGTCGAGCAGTTCTTC

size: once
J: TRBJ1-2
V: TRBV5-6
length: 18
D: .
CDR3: CASSSLTLQGETNYGYTF
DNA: TGTGCCAGCAGCTCCCTTACGCTACAGGGAGAGACTAACTATGGCTACACCTTC

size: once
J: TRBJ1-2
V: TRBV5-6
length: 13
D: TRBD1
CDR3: CASSPGGLGGYTF
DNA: TGTGCCAGCAGCCCAGGGGGCCTCGGGGGCTACACCTTC

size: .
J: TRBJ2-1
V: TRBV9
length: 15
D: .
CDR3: CASSADVVTYNEQFF
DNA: TGTGCCAGCAGCGCTGATGTAGTAACCTACAATGAGCAGTTCTTC

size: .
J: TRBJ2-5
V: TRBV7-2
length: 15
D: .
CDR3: CASSLQGLLQETQYF
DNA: TGTGCCAGCAGCTTACAGGGCCTCCTACAAGAGACCCAGTACTTC

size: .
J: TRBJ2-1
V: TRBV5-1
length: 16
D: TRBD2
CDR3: CASSATSGGAYNEQFF
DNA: TGCGCCAGCAGCGCGACTAGCGGGGGGGCGTACAATGAGCAGTTCTTC

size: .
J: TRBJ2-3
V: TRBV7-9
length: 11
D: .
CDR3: CASSHTDTQYF
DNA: TGTGCCAGCAGCCACACAGATACGCAGTATTTT